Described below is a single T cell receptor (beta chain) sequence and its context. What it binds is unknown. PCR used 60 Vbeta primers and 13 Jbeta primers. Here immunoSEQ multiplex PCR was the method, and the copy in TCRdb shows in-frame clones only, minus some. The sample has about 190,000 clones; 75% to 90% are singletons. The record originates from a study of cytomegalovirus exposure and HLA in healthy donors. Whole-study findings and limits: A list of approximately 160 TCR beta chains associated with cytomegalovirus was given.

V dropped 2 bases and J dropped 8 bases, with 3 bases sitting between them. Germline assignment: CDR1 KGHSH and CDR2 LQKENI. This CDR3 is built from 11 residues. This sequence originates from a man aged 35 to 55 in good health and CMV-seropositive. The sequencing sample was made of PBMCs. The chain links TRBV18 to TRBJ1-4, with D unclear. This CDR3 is CASSPGEKLFF. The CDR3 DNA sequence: TGTGCCAGCTCACCAGGCGAAAAACTGTTTTTT.